The 3 T cell receptor beta chains below come from one sample, sequenced in a study of cytomegalovirus exposure and HLA in healthy donors. The PCR used 60 Vbeta and 13 Jbeta primers. Clones were sequenced by immunoSEQ multiplex PCR, and TCRdb holds only the in-frame ones, with some missing. Seen here are some 200,000 clones, around 84% observed once, and the top ten hold 2% to 3%. Sequencing was carried out using PBMCs. All receptors derive from a woman aged 50 to 65 in good health and CMV-seropositive.

The chain uses TRBV13 and TRBJ2-7, with D possibly being TRBD1 (6 bases). The CDR3 runs to 12 residues. Germline V lookup: CDR1 PRHDT, CDR2 FYEKMQ (reference sequence). V gave up 5 bases and J gave up 3 bases, with 8 bases separating them. As DNA, the CDR3 is TGTGCCAGCAGCGAACAGGGCTACGAGCAGTACTTC. It translates to CASSEQGYEQYF.

V gene TRBV6-1 combines with J gene TRBJ1-5; TRBD1 matches 8 bases. The CDR3 has 15 amino acids. Germline V lookup: CDR1 MNHNS, CDR2 SASEGT. V dropped 6 bases and J dropped 2; count of bases not matched to a gene: 6. The CDR3 loop reads CASRGGQGGNQPQHF. In DNA, the CDR3 is TGTGCCAGCAGGGGAGGACAGGGTGGCAATCAGCCCCAGCATTTT.

The rearrangement links TRBV19 to TRBJ2-3; 9 bases map to TRBD2. Per the germline V gene, CDR1 is LNHDA and CDR2 is SQIVND (reference sequence). The CDR3 totals 17 residues. After removal of 3 bases from V and 2 bases from J, the junction contained 9 bases not matched to a gene. CDR3 bases: TGTGCCAGTAGTATGATGAGCGGGGGGACTACCACAGATACGCAGTATTTT. Protein: CASSMMSGGTTTDTQYF.